The rows below give T cell receptor beta chains drawn from one sample of a study of molecular identifiers for immune sequencing clone quantification. MiXCR, applied by TCRdb to the PCR reads, yields one record per CDR3 protein. This table has approximately 550,000 distinct CDR3 sequences, around 23% appearing once. Material: naive CD8+ T cells from blood, with Jurkat cell RNA spiked in. These receptor sequences come from a human donor in good health. Some libraries in this study had Jurkat cell RNA spiked in. CDR3s include the opening cysteine and the closing phenylalanine or tryptophan. A D gene is named only where the DNA matches it firmly. Size values are once, few and many counts, or a class for expanded clones, and some rows have none.

clone_size | j_call | v_call | d_call | cdr3_nt | cdr3_aa
- | TRBJ1-6 | TRBV5-1 | - | TGCGCCAGCAGCTTGGTTGGGGGCGAGGGGTATTCACCCCTCCACTTT | CASSLVGGEGYSPLHF
many | TRBJ1-1 | TRBV28 | - | TGTGCCAGCAGTTACCGGGGACCTACTGAAGCTTTCTTT | CASSYRGPTEAFF
- | TRBJ2-6 | TRBV19 | - | TGTGCCAGTAGTTTGGTGGGCTACTCTGGGGCCAACGTCCTGACTTTC | CASSLVGYSGANVLTF
many | TRBJ2-3 | TRBV6-5 | - | TGTGCCAGCAGTTGGCGGCCGAGCACAGATACGCAGTATTTT | CASSWRPSTDTQYF
- | TRBJ2-3 | TRBV19 | TRBD1 | TGTGCCAGTAGTATAGGACAGGGTGTGCCAGATACGCAGTATTTT | CASSIGQGVPDTQYF
- | TRBJ2-2 | TRBV2 | TRBD2 | TGTGCCAGCAGTGATCTGCTAGCGGGAGGGTACACCGGGGAGCTGTTTTTT | CASSDLLAGGYTGELFF
many | TRBJ2-1 | TRBV7-2 | - | TGTGCCAGCAGCAACCTCCCACGTCTGGGGGCAGATGAGCAGTTCTTC | CASSNLPRLGADEQFF
- | TRBJ2-3 | TRBV6-2/TRBV6-3 | - | TGTGCCAGCAGTTATTCGGCAGATACCACAGATACGCAGTATTTT | CASSYSADTTDTQYF
few | TRBJ1-4 | TRBV30 | - | TGTGCCTGGAGTCCCTCCTACAGGGCTAATGAAAAACTGTTTTTT | CAWSPSYRANEKLFF
few | TRBJ2-3 | TRBV12-3/TRBV12-4 | - | TGTGCCAGCAGTTTTACACAGGGTGCAGGGGATACGCAGTATTTT | CASSFTQGAGDTQYF
few | TRBJ1-1 | TRBV5-1 | TRBD1 | TGCGCCAGCAGCGCCGGACAGGGGCCGAACACTGAAGCTTTCTTT | CASSAGQGPNTEAFF
few | TRBJ1-5 | TRBV6-2/TRBV6-3 | - | TGTGCCAGCAGTACCCTTTTTAGCAATCAGCCCCAGCATTTT | CASSTLFSNQPQHF
once | TRBJ2-3 | TRBV3-2 | - | TGTGCCAGTCCGACCGGGGACTCCCCTAGCACAGATACGCAGTATTTT | CASPTGDSPSTDTQYF
- | TRBJ2-5 | TRBV27 | - | TGTGCCAGCAGTTCAGGCACAGGGATGTACCAAGAGACCCAGTACTTC | CASSSGTGMYQETQYF
- | TRBJ2-1 | TRBV4-3 | - | TGCGCCAGCAGCCAAGACAGTCGCACGGCTTCCTACAATGAGCAGTTCTTC | CASSQDSRTASYNEQFF
many | TRBJ2-3 | TRBV28 | TRBD1 | TGTGCCAGCAGTTTTCCCGGGACAGATCATAGCACAGATACGCAGTATTTT | CASSFPGTDHSTDTQYF